A single sample is the source of the 27 T cell receptor beta chains below, sequenced in a study of CD4 T cells in relation to SARS-CoV-2 and coronaviruses. TCRdb's table, derived via immunoSEQ multiplex PCR, lists solely in-frame clones and lacks some. The table shows under 20,000 clones, with about 80% occurring only once. Unexposed donor CD4+ T cells date from about 2011-2018, before the COVID-19 pandemic. CD4+ T cells were isolated from the cells after 10 days of culture. Which antigens these TCRs recognize remains unknown. The sequencing input was CD4+ T cells from PBMCs, cultured in vitro. These receptors were obtained from a human donor in good health.

V is TRBV6-2 or TRBV6-3 and J is TRBJ2-7, with a possible D match to TRBD1 (6 bases). The CDR3 sequence is 16 residues long. Germline CDR1 is MNHEY and CDR2 is SVGEGT. V shed 3 bases and J shed 1 base, with 16 bases lying between them. Here the CDR3 reads CASSYSGGRTSYEQYF. The CDR3 nucleotides read TGTGCCAGCAGTTATTCTGGGGGCCGTACTTCCTACGAGCAGTACTTC.

This clone was detected a few times. V usage is TRBV2 and J usage is TRBJ1-2, with D uncertain. The CDR3 covers 13 residues. Germline lookup yields CDR1 SNHLY and CDR2 FYNNEI. Deletions cut 4 bases from V and 3 bases from J, with 9 bases between. This CDR3 is CASSVVPHYGYTF. CDR3 DNA sequence: TGTGCCAGCAGTGTAGTTCCCCACTATGGCTACACCTTC.

This clone came up once. DNA of the CDR3: TGTGCCAGCAGTGTCGGATGGACGGTCGTGAACACTGAAGCTTTCTTT. It encodes CASSVGWTVVNTEAFF. The chain joins TRBV6-1 to TRBJ1-1; D not resolved. Germline CDR1 reads MNHNS; CDR2 reads SASEGT. Trimming stripped 4 bases from V and 0 bases from J, with 15 bases between. CDR3 size: 16 residues.

V usage is TRBV7-9 and J usage is TRBJ2-7; 7 positions match TRBD2. The CDR3 extends over 17 amino acids. Trimming removed 4 bases from V and 3 bases from J; junction bases left unmatched: 15. Germline CDR1 reads SEHNR; CDR2 reads FQNEAQ (reference sequence). The DNA for the CDR3 is TGTGCCAGCAGCTCCTTTTTGGGACTAAGCGGAAACTACGAGCAGTACTTC. Its translation is CASSSFLGLSGNYEQYF.

This sequence joins TRBV5-5 and TRBJ1-5; unclear D gene. The CDR3 is made up of 15 amino acids. Trimming stripped 1 base from V and 0 bases from J, with 8 bases between. Germline V gives CDR1 SGHKS, CDR2 YYEKEE (reference sequence). The CDR3 reads CASSLRGASNQPQHF. The CDR3 DNA is TGTGCCAGCAGCTTGAGAGGAGCTAGCAATCAGCCCCAGCATTTT.

J is TRBJ2-7 and V is TRBV6-7; possibly TRBD1 for D (7 bases). TRBV6-7 falls under the ORF class, with uncertain function. The CDR3 runs 17 residues. V was shortened by 5 bases and J by 6 bases, with 26 bases between the two germline ends. The CDR3 protein is CASSGSVDRATSCEQYF. The CDR3, as DNA: TGTGCCAGCAGTGGCTCAGTAGACAGGGCGACTAGTTGCGAGCAGTACTTC.

The chain uses TRBV18 and TRBJ2-7; possibly TRBD1 or TRBD2 for D (5 bases each). V lost 6 bases and J 3 bases, leaving 21 bases between the germline ends. Germline V CDR1 and CDR2: KGHSH, LQKENI. The CDR3 runs 16 residues. CDR3 protein: CASSPAGTGFLYEQYF. In nucleotides, the CDR3 is TGTGCCAGCTCCCCTGCGGGCACAGGCTTTCTCTACGAGCAGTACTTC. Full variable domain (outside the CDR3, taken from reference TRBV18 and TRBJ2-7): NAGVMQNPRHLVRRRGQEARLRCSPMKGHSHVYWYRQLPEEGLKFMVYLQKENIIDESGMPKERFSAEFPKEGPSILRIQQVVRGDSAAYFCASSPAGTGFLYEQYFGPGTRLTVT.

The chain couples TRBV24-1 to TRBJ1-5; D is possibly TRBD1 (6 bases). Germline-derived CDR1 and CDR2 are KGHDR and SFDVKD. Trimming took off 3 bases at V and 0 bases at J, with 14 bases between the two ends. The CDR3 consists of 17 residues. The DNA for the CDR3 is TGTGCCACCAGTGATCCAGGGGCCGGCAATAGCAATCAGCCCCAGCATTTT. This codes for CATSDPGAGNSNQPQHF.

This clone was observed a few times. The gene calls are TRBV4-1 and TRBJ2-7; no definite D call. V was cut by 1 base and J by 5 bases, with 21 bases left in between. The germline V gene has CDR1 MGHRA and CDR2 YSYEKL. The CDR3 spans 17 residues. CDR3 DNA sequence: TGCGCCAGCAGCCAAGCTTTCTCCTCGACCGTCCGGAACGAGCAGTACTTC. It translates to CASSQAFSSTVRNEQYF.

J is TRBJ2-3 and V is TRBV3-1 (or the pseudogene TRBV3-2), with TRBD2 as a possible D gene (5 bases). The CDR3 loop spans 16 amino acids. Deletions cut 4 bases from V and 0 bases from J, with 14 bases between. Germline V gene sequence: CDR1 LGHDT, CDR2 YNNKEL (reference sequence). CDR3 DNA: TGTGCCAGCAGCCCGAGCGGAGCGACGAGCACAGATACGCAGTATTTT. It translates to CASSPSGATSTDTQYF.

The chain uses TRBV7-2 and TRBJ2-7, with 8 nucleotides matching TRBD1. The junction had 3 bases not matched to a gene; V was cut back by 2 bases and J by 0 bases. The CDR3 consists of 15 residues. Germline V CDR1 and CDR2: SGHTA, FQGNSA. CDR3 sequence reads: CASSLRTGSSYEQYF. CDR3 nucleotide sequence: TGTGCCAGCAGCTTAAGGACAGGGTCCTCCTACGAGCAGTACTTC.

This chain connects TRBV30 to TRBJ2-7; 7 bases agree with TRBD1. The ends lost 2 bases at V and 2 bases at J; junction bases unmatched: 9. Germline values: CDR1 GTSNPN, CDR2 SVGIG (reference sequence). This CDR3 region has 15 residues. This chain's CDR3 is CAWSKPGQRPYEQYF. CDR3 bases: TGTGCCTGGAGTAAGCCGGGACAGCGTCCCTACGAGCAGTACTTC.

This clone occurred a few times. This rearrangement joins TRBV12-3 or TRBV12-4 to TRBJ2-2, with no clear D. The CDR3 is made up of 13 amino acids. Trimming cost V 6 bases and J 3 bases, with 8 bases left between them. The CDR3 spells CASRALDTGELFF. The DNA for the CDR3 is TGTGCCAGCAGAGCACTTGACACCGGGGAGCTGTTTTTT.

This clone was seen just once. The chain uses TRBV18 and TRBJ2-7; D not certain. The CDR3 covers 12 residues. Trimming removed 6 bases from V and 2 bases from J, with 8 bases in between. Germline V lookup: CDR1 KGHSH, CDR2 LQKENI. The CDR3 protein is CASSSQTYEQYF. CDR3 nucleotides: TGTGCCAGCTCCAGCCAGACCTACGAGCAGTACTTC.

The V gene is TRBV7-2, the J gene TRBJ2-5; 7 bases are shared with TRBD1. The CDR3 has 15 amino acids. V trimming: 5 bases; J trimming: 1 base; junction bases outside the gene matches: 7. Germline V CDR1 and CDR2: SGHTA, FQGNSA. The CDR3 here is CASSRETGTQETQYF. The CDR3 DNA reads as TGTGCCAGCAGCAGAGAGACAGGGACCCAAGAGACCCAGTACTTC.

The rearrangement links TRBV11-1 to TRBJ1-1, with D possibly TRBD1 on 5 matching bases. This CDR3 has 14 amino acids. V lost 0 bases to trimming and J lost 4 bases, with 9 bases between them. From germline, CDR1 is SGHAT and CDR2 FQDESV (reference sequence). CDR3 amino acids: CASSLAGLSTEAFF. CDR3 DNA sequence: TGTGCCAGCAGCTTAGCGGGACTGAGCACTGAAGCTTTCTTT. Combining the CDR3 with reference TRBV11-1 and TRBJ1-1 gives the whole variable domain EAEVAQSPRYKITEKSQAVAFWCDPISGHATLYWYRQILGQGPELLVQFQDESVVDDSQLPKDRFSAERLKGVDSTLKIQPAELGDSAMYLCASSLAGLSTEAFFGQGTRLTVV.

V usage is TRBV19 and J usage is TRBJ1-5; D gene uncertain. The V end lost 5 bases, the J end lost 4 bases, and 15 bases lay between the germline ends. CDR3 length: 15 residues. In germline, CDR1 is LNHDA, CDR2 SQIVND (reference sequence). CDR3 DNA: TGTGCCAGTAGTTTCGAAACGGGCGATAATCAGCCCCAGCATTTT. Its protein product is CASSFETGDNQPQHF.

V is TRBV2 and J is TRBJ1-2, with 12 bases that match TRBD1. V lost 8 bases to trimming and J lost 6 bases; unmatched junction nucleotides: 4. From germline, CDR1 is SNHLY and CDR2 FYNNEI. The CDR3 runs to 13 residues. The CDR3 DNA follows: TGTGCCAGCGCGGGACAGGGGGCGAATGGCTACACCTTC. Its protein product is CASAGQGANGYTF. Looking up the rest from reference TRBV2 and TRBJ1-2 gives the full variable domain: EPEVTQTPSHQVTQMGQEVILRCVPISNHLYFYWYRQILGQKVEFLVSFYNNEISEKSEIFDDQFSVERPDGSNFTLKIRSTKLEDSAMYFCASAGQGANGYTFGSGTRLTVV.

The chain combines TRBV19 with TRBJ2-7; 11 nucleotides agree with TRBD2. The CDR3 covers 14 residues. The ends lost 10 bases at V and 2 bases at J; junction bases unmatched: 7. Germline loops: CDR1 LNHDA, CDR2 SQIVND (reference sequence). CDR3 sequence (DNA): TGTGCCACAAGGACTAGCGGGTCTCCCTACGAGCAGTACTTC. It yields the protein CATRTSGSPYEQYF.

The chain combines TRBV5-1 with TRBJ2-2; 11 nucleotides align to TRBD2. The V and J ends lost 4 bases and 7 bases, in that order; junction bases with no gene match: 6. The CDR3 runs 15 residues. Germline V gene sequence: CDR1 SGHRS, CDR2 YFSETQ. CDR3 nucleotides: TGCGCCAGCAGCCCCGGGACTAGCGGCGGCGGGGAGCTGTTTTTT. Translating it yields CASSPGTSGGGELFF.

The chain carries TRBV3-1 (or the pseudogene TRBV3-2) and TRBJ2-3; 7 bases line up with TRBD2. The CDR3 is 17 residues long. V gave up 0 bases and J gave up 1 base; unmatched junction bases: 7. Per the germline V gene, CDR1 is LGHDT and CDR2 is YNNKEL (reference sequence). CDR3 DNA sequence: TGTGCCAGCAGCCAAGAAGTTGGGACTATGGGCACAGATACGCAGTATTTT. It is translated as CASSQEVGTMGTDTQYF.

The V gene is TRBV5-1, the J gene TRBJ1-1; D not certain. Germline V gives CDR1 SGHRS, CDR2 YFSETQ. The CDR3 loop spans 13 amino acids. V shed 4 bases and J shed 2 bases, with 9 bases lying between them. The CDR3 nucleotides are TGCGCCAGCAGCCCGCGGGGAAACACTGAAGCTTTCTTT. It yields the protein CASSPRGNTEAFF.

The chain recombines TRBV2 with TRBJ2-3; D is perhaps TRBD1 or TRBD2 (5 bases each). This CDR3 contains 13 residues. Deletions cut 3 bases from V and 9 bases from J, with 13 bases between. Germline V gives CDR1 SNHLY, CDR2 FYNNEI. CDR3 sequence: CASSDSGDETQYF. CDR3 bases: TGTGCCAGCAGTGATTCCGGGGACGAGACGCAGTATTTT.

The sample holds one count of this clone. The chain uses TRBV6-5 and TRBJ2-1; 7 bases are shared with TRBD2. The CDR3 length is 14 residues. From germline, CDR1 is MNHEY and CDR2 SVGAGI. V trimming: 2 bases; J trimming: 8 bases; junction bases outside the gene matches: 6. CDR3: CASSYPYRGDEQFF. DNA of the CDR3: TGTGCCAGCAGTTACCCTTACCGGGGGGATGAGCAGTTCTTC.

This clone is judged medium-sized (0.01 to 0.1%). The rearrangement uses TRBV30 and TRBJ1-2; D may be TRBD1 (6 bases). V was clipped by 3 bases and J by 6 bases, with 14 bases between them. The CDR3 contains 13 residues. Germline-derived CDR1 and CDR2 are GTSNPN and SVGIG (reference sequence). CDR3 in amino acids: CAWRTDRRDGYTF. CDR3 nucleotide sequence: TGTGCCTGGAGAACGGACAGACGAGATGGCTACACCTTC. Supplemented by reference TRBV30 and TRBJ1-2, the full variable domain reads SQTIHQWPATLVQPVGSPLSLECTVEGTSNPNLYWYRQAAGRGLQLLFYSVGIGQISSEVPQNLSASRPQDRQFILSSKKLLLSDSGFYLCAWRTDRRDGYTFGSGTRLTVV.

The rearrangement joins TRBV12-3 or TRBV12-4 to TRBJ2-1; no clear D gene. This CDR3 is built from 11 residues. The V gene lost 2 bases and the J gene lost 10 bases, with 6 bases spanning the gap. This CDR3 reads CASSLKGEQFF. CDR3 sequence (DNA): TGTGCCAGCAGTTTAAAAGGGGAGCAGTTCTTC.

The chain couples TRBV19 to TRBJ2-3; 8 bases line up with TRBD2. The CDR3 runs 19 residues. The V and J ends lost 3 bases and 2 bases, in that order; junction bases with no gene match: 16. Germline V gene sequence: CDR1 LNHDA, CDR2 SQIVND (reference sequence). The CDR3 DNA is TGTGCCAGTAGTATTTCGCCGGTTTTTAAGCGGGGGACCACAGATACGCAGTATTTT. It codes for CASSISPVFKRGTTDTQYF.